Presented here are 12 T cell receptor beta chains from one specimen sequenced in a study of blood T cell repertoires in COVID-19. Sequencing used immunoSEQ multiplex PCR; TCRdb keeps in-frame clones, though not all of them. Among about 260,000 clones listed, 80% to 95% were seen once. The source material was peripheral blood. The receptors originated from a person aged 18 to 35 with COVID-19, enrolled during active disease.

V gene TRBV7-9 combines with J gene TRBJ2-7; D call uncertain. Trimming cost V 1 base and J 5 bases, with 9 bases left between them. Germline CDR1 reads SEHNR; CDR2 reads FQNEAQ (reference sequence). The CDR3 is 13 amino acids. The CDR3 nucleotides are TGTGCCAGCAGCTTAGGGCCCGAACACGAGCAGTACTTC. Protein sequence: CASSLGPEHEQYF.

This chain joins TRBV4-3 and TRBJ1-6; D gene ambiguous. CDR1 and CDR2 (germline): LGHNA, YSLEER. The CDR3 contains 17 residues. Trimming cost V 0 bases and J 4 bases, with 13 bases left between them. The CDR3 sequence is CASSQDGDLTYNSPLHF. The CDR3 DNA sequence: TGCGCCAGCAGCCAAGATGGAGACTTAACGTATAATTCACCCCTCCACTTT.

The chain employs TRBV5-1 and TRBJ2-3; 11 bases fit TRBD2. J gave up 3 bases and V 0 bases, and 3 bases lay outside the gene matches. In germline, CDR1 is SGHRS, CDR2 YFSETQ. The CDR3 length is 16 residues. The CDR3 spells CASSLGGLAATDTQYF. CDR3 coding DNA: TGCGCCAGCAGCTTGGGGGGACTAGCGGCAACAGATACGCAGTATTTT.

The rearrangement joins TRBV5-1 to TRBJ1-1; D remains unclear. This CDR3 has 14 residues. Trimming took 0 bases from V and 4 from J, leaving 10 bases between them. Germline V gene sequence: CDR1 SGHRS, CDR2 YFSETQ. The CDR3 loop reads CASSLGQISTEAFF. The CDR3 coding sequence is TGCGCCAGCAGCTTGGGGCAGATTTCCACTGAAGCTTTCTTT.

This chain uses TRBV6-6 with TRBJ2-5; D might be TRBD2 (5 bases). Germline assignment: CDR1 MNHNY and CDR2 SVGAGI (reference sequence). V was clipped by 4 bases and J by 5 bases, with 11 bases between them. This CDR3 region has 13 residues. The CDR3 nucleotides are TGTGCCAGCAGTTCCCCTAGCTGGGAGACCCAGTACTTC. It codes for CASSSPSWETQYF.

The J gene is TRBJ2-2, the V gene TRBV10-3; 14 positions match TRBD2. The V and J ends lost 0 bases and 5 bases, in that order; junction bases with no gene match: 8. The V gene's germline CDR1 is ENHRY and CDR2 SYGVKD. The CDR3 sequence is 19 residues long. In DNA form, the CDR3 reads TGTGCCATCAGTGAGTCGGTAGGACTAGCGGGAGGAGGTACCGGGGAGCTGTTTTTT. Its translation is CAISESVGLAGGGTGELFF.

V and J are TRBV3-1 (or the pseudogene TRBV3-2) and TRBJ1-2, with 9 bases identical to TRBD1. Germline assignment: CDR1 LGHDT and CDR2 YNNKEL (reference sequence). This CDR3 comprises 17 residues. With 0 bases clipped from V and 3 bases from J, the junction kept 8 bases outside the gene matches. This CDR3 is CASSQDNIRTGDYGYTF. The CDR3 DNA sequence: TGTGCCAGCAGCCAAGATAATATTCGGACAGGGGACTATGGCTACACCTTC.

This clone was seen only once. This sequence joins TRBV9 and TRBJ2-7, with 11 bases lining up with TRBD1. Trimming cost V 3 bases and J 2 bases; bases outside gene matches: 1. The CDR3 extends over 14 amino acids. Germline V lookup: CDR1 SGDLS, CDR2 YYNGEE. CDR3 loop: CASSEGQGAYEQYF. The CDR3 bases are TGTGCCAGCAGCGAGGGACAGGGGGCCTACGAGCAGTACTTC.

The V call is TRBV5-1, the J call TRBJ2-2; TRBD1 agrees at 10 bases. Germline trimming cut 7 bases from V and 4 bases from J; bases unmatched to any gene: 4. CDR3 length: 14 residues. Germline assignment: CDR1 SGHRS and CDR2 YFSETQ. The CDR3 coding sequence is TGCGCCAGCGCCAGGACAGGGGGCACCGGGGAGCTGTTTTTT. Translating gives CASARTGGTGELFF. Drawing the rest from reference TRBV5-1 and TRBJ2-2, the complete variable domain is KAGVTQTPRYLIKTRGQQVTLSCSPISGHRSVSWYQQTPGQGLQFLFEYFSETQRNKGNFPGRFSGRQFSNSRSEMNVSTLELGDSALYLCASARTGGTGELFFGEGSRLTVL.

The V call is TRBV4-1, the J call TRBJ2-7; weak D call: TRBD2 (6 bases). Per the germline V gene, CDR1 is MGHRA and CDR2 is YSYEKL. The CDR3 spans 15 residues. V was pared by 0 bases and J by 3 bases, with 12 bases between. This chain's CDR3 is CASSQDRGGFYEQYF. The CDR3 DNA follows: TGCGCCAGCAGCCAAGACCGAGGAGGGTTCTACGAGCAGTACTTC.

The gene calls are TRBV7-6 and TRBJ2-1, with 7 bases identical to TRBD2. With V trimmed by 2 bases and J by 0 bases, 4 bases remained unmatched. CDR3 length: 16 residues. Germline CDR1 reads SGHVS; CDR2 reads FNYEAQ. CDR3 region: CASSLNLADSYNEQFF. CDR3 bases: TGTGCCAGCAGCTTAAACCTAGCGGACTCCTACAATGAGCAGTTCTTC.

The V gene is TRBV6-6, the J gene TRBJ2-7; 7 bases match TRBD2. Germline CDR1 MNHNY, CDR2 SVGAGI (reference sequence). This CDR3 spans 13 amino acids. V lost 6 bases, J lost 3 bases, and 5 bases stayed unmatched. In DNA form, the CDR3 reads TGTGCCAGCAGGGGAGGGAATATCTACGAGCAGTACTTC. This sequence encodes CASRGGNIYEQYF.